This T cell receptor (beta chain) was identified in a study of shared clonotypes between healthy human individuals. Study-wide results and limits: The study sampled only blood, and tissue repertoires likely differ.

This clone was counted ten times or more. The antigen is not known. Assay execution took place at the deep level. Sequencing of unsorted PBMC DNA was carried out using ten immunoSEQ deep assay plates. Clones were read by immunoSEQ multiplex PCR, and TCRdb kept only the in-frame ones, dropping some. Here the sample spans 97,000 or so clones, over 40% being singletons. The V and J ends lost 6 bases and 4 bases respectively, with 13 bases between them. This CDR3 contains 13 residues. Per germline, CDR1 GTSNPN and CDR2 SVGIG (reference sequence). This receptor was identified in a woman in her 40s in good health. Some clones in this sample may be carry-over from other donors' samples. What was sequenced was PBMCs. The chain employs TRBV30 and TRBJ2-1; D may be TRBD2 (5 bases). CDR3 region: CACRSGRYNEQFF. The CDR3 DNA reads TGTGCCTGTAGGAGCGGTCGGTACAATGAGCAGTTCTTC.